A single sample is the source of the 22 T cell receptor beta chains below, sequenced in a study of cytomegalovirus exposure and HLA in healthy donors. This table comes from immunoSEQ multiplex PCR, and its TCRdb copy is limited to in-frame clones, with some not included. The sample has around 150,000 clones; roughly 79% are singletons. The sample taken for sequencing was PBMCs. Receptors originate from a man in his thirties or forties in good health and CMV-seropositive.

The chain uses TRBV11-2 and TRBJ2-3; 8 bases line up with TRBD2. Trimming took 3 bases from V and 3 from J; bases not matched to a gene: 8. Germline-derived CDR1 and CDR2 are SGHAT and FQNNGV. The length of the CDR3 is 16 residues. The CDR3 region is CASSLGSAGGTDTQYF. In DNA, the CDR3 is TGTGCCAGCAGCTTGGGTTCCGCGGGGGGAACAGATACGCAGTATTTT.

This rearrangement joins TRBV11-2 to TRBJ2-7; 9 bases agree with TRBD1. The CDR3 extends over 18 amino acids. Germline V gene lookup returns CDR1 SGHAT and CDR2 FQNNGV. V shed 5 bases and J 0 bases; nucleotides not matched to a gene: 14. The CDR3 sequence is CASSPLPARTGASYEQYF. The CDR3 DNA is TGTGCCAGCAGCCCTCTCCCCGCTAGGACAGGGGCCTCCTACGAGCAGTACTTC.

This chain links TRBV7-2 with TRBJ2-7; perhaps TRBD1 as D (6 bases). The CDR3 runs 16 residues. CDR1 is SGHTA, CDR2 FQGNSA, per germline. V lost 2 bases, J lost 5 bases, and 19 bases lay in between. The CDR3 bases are TGTGCCAGCAGCTTAAGAACAGGCAGGGGCAACGACGAGCAGTACTTC. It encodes CASSLRTGRGNDEQYF.

The CDR3 bases are TGTGCCGTGGGCCAGGGCACTCAGCCCCAGCATTTT. This encodes CAVGQGTQPQHF. The chain couples TRBV6-5 to TRBJ1-5, with a tentative D call TRBD1 (5 bases). V lost 11 bases to trimming and J lost 6 bases, with 14 bases between them. CDR1 is MNHEY, CDR2 SVGAGI, per germline. The CDR3 loop spans 12 amino acids.

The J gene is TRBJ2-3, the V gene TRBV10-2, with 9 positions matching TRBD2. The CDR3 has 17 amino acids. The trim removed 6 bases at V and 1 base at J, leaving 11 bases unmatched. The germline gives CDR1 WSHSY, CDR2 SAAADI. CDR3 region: CASRDTGAGGGTDTQYF. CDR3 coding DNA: TGCGCCAGCAGGGATACCGGGGCGGGAGGGGGCACAGATACGCAGTATTTT.

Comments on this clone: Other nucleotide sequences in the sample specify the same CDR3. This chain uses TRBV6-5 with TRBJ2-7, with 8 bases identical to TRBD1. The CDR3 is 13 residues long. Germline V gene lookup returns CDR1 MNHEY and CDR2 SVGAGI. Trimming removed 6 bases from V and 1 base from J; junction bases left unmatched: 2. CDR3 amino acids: CASSRQGSYEQYF. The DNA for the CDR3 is TGTGCCAGCAGCCGACAGGGGTCCTACGAGCAGTACTTC.

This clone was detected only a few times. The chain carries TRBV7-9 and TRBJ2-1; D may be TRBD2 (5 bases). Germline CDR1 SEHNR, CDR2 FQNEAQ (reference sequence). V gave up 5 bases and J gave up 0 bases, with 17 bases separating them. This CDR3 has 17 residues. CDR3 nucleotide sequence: TGTGCCAGCAGCCCAGAGGGTGCTGGAAGCTCCTACAATGAGCAGTTCTTC. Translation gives CASSPEGAGSSYNEQFF.

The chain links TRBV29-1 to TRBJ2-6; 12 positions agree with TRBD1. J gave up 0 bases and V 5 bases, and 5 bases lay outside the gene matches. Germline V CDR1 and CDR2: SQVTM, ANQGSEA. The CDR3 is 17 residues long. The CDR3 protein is CSVSGTGGISGANVLTF. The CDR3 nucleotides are TGCAGCGTTTCCGGGACAGGGGGCATCTCTGGGGCCAACGTCCTGACTTTC.

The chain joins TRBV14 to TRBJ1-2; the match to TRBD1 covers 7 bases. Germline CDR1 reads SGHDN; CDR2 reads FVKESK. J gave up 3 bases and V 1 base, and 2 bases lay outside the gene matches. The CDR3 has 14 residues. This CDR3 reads CASSQVGQHYGYTF. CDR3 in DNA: TGTGCCAGCAGCCAAGTGGGACAGCACTATGGCTACACCTTC.

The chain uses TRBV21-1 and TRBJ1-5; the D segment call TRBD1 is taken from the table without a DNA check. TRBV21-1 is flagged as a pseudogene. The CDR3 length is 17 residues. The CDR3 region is CASSKALRGLSNQPQHF. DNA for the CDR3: TGTGCCAGCAGCAAAGCGCTTAGGGGGCTTAGCAATCAGCCCCAGCATTTT.

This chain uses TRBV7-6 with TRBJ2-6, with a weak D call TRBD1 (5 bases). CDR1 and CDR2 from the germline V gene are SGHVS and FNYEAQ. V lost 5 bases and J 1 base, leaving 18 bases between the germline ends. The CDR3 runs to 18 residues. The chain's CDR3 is CASSPLALQGSGANVLTF. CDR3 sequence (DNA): TGTGCCAGCAGCCCCCTCGCTCTTCAGGGATCTGGGGCCAACGTCCTGACTTTC.

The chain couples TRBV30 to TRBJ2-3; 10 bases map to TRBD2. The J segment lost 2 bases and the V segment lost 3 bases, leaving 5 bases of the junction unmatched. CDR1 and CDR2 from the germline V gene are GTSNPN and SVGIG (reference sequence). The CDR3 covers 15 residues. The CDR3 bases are TGTGCCTGGAGCAGGAGCGGGAGGGTCACAGATACGCAGTATTTT. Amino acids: CAWSRSGRVTDTQYF.

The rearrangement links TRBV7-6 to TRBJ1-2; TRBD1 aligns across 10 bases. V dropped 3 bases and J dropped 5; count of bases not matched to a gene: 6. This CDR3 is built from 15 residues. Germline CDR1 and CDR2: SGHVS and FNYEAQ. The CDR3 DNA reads TGTGCCAGCAGCTTGGGACAGGGGTTAGAATATGGCTACACCTTC. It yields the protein CASSLGQGLEYGYTF. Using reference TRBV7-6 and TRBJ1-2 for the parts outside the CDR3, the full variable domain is GAGVSQSPRYKVTKRGQDVALRCDPISGHVSLYWYRQALGQGPEFLTYFNYEAQQDKSGLPNDRFSAERPEGSISTLTIQRTEQRDSAMYRCASSLGQGLEYGYTFGSGTRLTVV.

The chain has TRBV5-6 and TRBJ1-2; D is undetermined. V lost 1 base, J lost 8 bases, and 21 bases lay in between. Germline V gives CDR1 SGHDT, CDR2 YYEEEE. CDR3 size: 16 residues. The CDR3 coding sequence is TGTGCCAGCAGCTTGTGGGCGGGATTGGCAGGCCAGGGCTACACCTTC. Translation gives CASSLWAGLAGQGYTF.

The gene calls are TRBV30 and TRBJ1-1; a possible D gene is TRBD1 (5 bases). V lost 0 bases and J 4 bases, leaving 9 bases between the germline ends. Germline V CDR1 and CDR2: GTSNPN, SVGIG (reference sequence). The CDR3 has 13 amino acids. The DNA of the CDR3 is TGTGCCTGGAGTGTAGGGCAGGGCACTGAAGCTTTCTTT. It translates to CAWSVGQGTEAFF.

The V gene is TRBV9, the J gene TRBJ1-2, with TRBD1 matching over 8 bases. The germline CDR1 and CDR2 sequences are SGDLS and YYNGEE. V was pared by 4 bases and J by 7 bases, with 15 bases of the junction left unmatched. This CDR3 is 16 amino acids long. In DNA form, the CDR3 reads TGTGCCAGCAGCCCAAGGGACAGGCGATTTTTTGGTGGCTACACCTTC. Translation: CASSPRDRRFFGGYTF.

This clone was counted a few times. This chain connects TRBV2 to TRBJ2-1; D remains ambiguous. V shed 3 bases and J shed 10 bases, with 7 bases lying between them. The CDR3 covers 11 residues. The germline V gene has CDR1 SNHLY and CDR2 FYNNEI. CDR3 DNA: TGTGCCAGCAGTGACCCCAGGGAGCAGTTCTTC. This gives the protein CASSDPREQFF.

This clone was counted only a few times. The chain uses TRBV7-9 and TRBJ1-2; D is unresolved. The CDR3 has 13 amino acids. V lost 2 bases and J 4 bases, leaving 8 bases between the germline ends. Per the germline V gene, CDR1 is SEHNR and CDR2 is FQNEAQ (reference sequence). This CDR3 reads CASSLSYSYGYTF. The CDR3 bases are TGTGCCAGCAGCTTAAGCTACAGCTATGGCTACACCTTC.

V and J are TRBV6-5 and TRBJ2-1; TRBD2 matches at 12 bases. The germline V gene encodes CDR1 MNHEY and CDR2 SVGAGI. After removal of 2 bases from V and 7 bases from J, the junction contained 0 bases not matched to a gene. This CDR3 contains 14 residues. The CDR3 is CASSYGTSGNEQFF. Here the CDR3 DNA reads TGTGCCAGCAGTTACGGGACTAGCGGGAATGAGCAGTTCTTC.

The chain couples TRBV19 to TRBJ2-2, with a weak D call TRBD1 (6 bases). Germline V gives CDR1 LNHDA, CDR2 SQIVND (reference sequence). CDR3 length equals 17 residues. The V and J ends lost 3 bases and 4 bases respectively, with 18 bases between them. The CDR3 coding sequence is TGTGCCAGTAGTATCGACTCTCAACAGGGTATCACCGGGGAGCTGTTTTTT. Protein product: CASSIDSQQGITGELFF.

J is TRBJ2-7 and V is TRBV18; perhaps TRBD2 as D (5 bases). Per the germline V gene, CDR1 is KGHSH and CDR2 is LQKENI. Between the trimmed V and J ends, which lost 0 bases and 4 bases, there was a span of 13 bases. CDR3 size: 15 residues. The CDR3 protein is CASSPPSPGNYEQYF. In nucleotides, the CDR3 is TGTGCCAGCTCACCACCCTCTCCGGGGAATTACGAGCAGTACTTC.

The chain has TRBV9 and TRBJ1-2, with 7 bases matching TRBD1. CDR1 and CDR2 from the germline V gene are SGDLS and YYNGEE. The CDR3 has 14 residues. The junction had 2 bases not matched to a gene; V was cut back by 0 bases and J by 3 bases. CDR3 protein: CASSVATGDYGYTF. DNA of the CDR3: TGTGCCAGCAGCGTAGCCACAGGGGACTATGGCTACACCTTC.